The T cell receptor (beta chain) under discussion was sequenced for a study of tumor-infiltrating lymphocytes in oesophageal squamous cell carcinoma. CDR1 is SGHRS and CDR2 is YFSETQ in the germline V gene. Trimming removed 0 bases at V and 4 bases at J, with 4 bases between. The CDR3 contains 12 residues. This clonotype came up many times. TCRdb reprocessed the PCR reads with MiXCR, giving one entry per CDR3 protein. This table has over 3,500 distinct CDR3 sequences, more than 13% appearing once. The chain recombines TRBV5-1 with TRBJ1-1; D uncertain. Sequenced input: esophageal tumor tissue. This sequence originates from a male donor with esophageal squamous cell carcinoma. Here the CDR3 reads CASSLGSTEAFF. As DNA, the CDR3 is TGCGCCAGCAGCTTGGGATCCACTGAAGCTTTCTTT.